These 4 T cell receptor beta chains were sequenced from one sample in a study of CD8+CD57+ T cells in acquired aplastic anemia. CDR3 and TCR beta VDJ profiling relied on a genomic DNA template. TCRdb recomputed calls from the reads with MiXCR, one row per CDR3 protein. This table has roughly 180,000 distinct CDR3 sequences, around half appearing once. Sequenced input: sorted CD4+, CD8+, or CD8+CD57+ T cells (not recorded which) from PBMCs. Receptors originate from a human donor in good health.

This chain links TRBV24-1 with TRBJ2-5; a weak D match, TRBD2 (7 bases). This CDR3 has 13 amino acids. CDR1 and CDR2 from the germline V gene are KGHDR and SFDVKD. V was clipped by 5 bases and J by 4 bases, with 10 bases between them. In DNA form, the CDR3 reads TGTGCCACCAGTGGAGGGGGGGTAGAGACCCAGTACTTC. As protein: CATSGGGVETQYF.

The rearrangement uses TRBV9 and TRBJ1-1; D might be TRBD1 (5 bases). The CDR3 has 14 amino acids. V was trimmed by 3 bases and J by 1 base, leaving 10 bases between them. The germline V gene has CDR1 SGDLS and CDR2 YYNGEE. The CDR3 coding sequence is TGTGCCAGCAGCGAGGGACTGAGGAACACTGAAGCTTTCTTT. The encoded protein is CASSEGLRNTEAFF.

Many counts were recorded for this clonotype. V and J are TRBV5-4 and TRBJ1-1, with D hard to call. V was clipped by 3 bases and J by 7 bases, with 16 bases between them. The CDR3 sequence is 14 residues long. Germline V CDR1 and CDR2: SGHNT, YYREEE (reference sequence). The CDR3 bases are TGTGCCAGCAGCTCCGACATTAAGGTCCGTGAAGCTTTCTTT. Translating it yields CASSSDIKVREAFF. Filled out from reference TRBV5-4 and TRBJ1-1, the complete variable domain reads ETGVTQSPTHLIKTRGQQVTLRCSSQSGHNTVSWYQQALGQGPQFIFQYYREEENGRGNFPPRFSGLQFPNYSSELNVNALELDDSALYLCASSSDIKVREAFFGQGTRLTVV.

The chain links TRBV3-1 to TRBJ2-1; D possibly uses TRBD1 or TRBD2 (5 bases each). V was clipped by 2 bases and J by 12 bases, with 17 bases between them. CDR3 length equals 14 residues. Looked up from germline, CDR1 is LGHDT and CDR2 is YNNKEL (reference sequence). The CDR3 loop is CASSQPERGDRQFF. CDR3 DNA sequence: TGTGCCAGCAGCCAACCCGAGAGAGGGGACCGGCAGTTCTTC.